This T cell receptor (beta chain) was captured by sequencing in a study of T-cell memory formation after mild COVID-19 (dated by TCRdb to the early 2020s). Broadly, across the study: TCR sequence clusters from the two donors were largely donor specific. Longitudinal TCRalpha and TCRbeta repertoire sequencing tracked T-cell clones expanding and contracting after mild COVID-19 in a couple of donors. The cohort comprised two young, previously healthy adult volunteers, one female and one male. On the study overall, not on this receptor specifically: Some responding clones were found in pre-infection memory, which suggests that pre-existing cross-reactive memory T cells took part in the SARS-CoV-2 response. From day 15 to 85, contracting clones showed balanced CD4/CD8 phenotypes, whereas a second wave of clones that expanded from day 15 to 37 leaned towards CD4+. Only two mild cases were covered in the study, and larger cohorts including severe cases with pre-infection samples were considered necessary. Contracting CD4+ clones turned up mainly in the CM and EM memory subsets, whereas EMRA was where CD8+ clones were enriched. SARS-CoV-2 specificity was not confirmed for the second-wave clones peaking on day 37.

The reads were generated on an Illumina NovaSeq 6000. Using 5'RACE with constant-segment primers, TCRalpha and TCRbeta cDNA libraries were constructed, with sample barcodes and unique molecular identifiers added in the process. RNA was extracted from every sample with Trizol reagent. Library amplification was performed in two PCR steps, and a second sample barcode and Illumina TruSeq adapters were introduced in the second step. Libraries were sequenced on an Illumina NovaSeq with 2 x 150 bp paired-end reads. The original methods were these. With migec v1.2.7, reads were demultiplexed and then collapsed into UMI-guided consensus sequences. Using mixcr v2.1.11, UMI consensuses were aligned to TRA and TRB V and J templates and then assembled into clonotypes. Clonotypes were classified as expanded or contracted when called significant by both edgeR and NoisET, with noise models trained on biological replicates. edgeR calls used a false discovery rate-adjusted p below 0.01 and a log2 fold-change threshold of 1. As an exploratory analysis of dynamics, max-normalized trajectories of the 1000 most abundant clonotypes were examined with PCA combined with hierarchical clustering. Each responding clone was given a CD4 or CD8 phenotype based on the CD4+ and CD8+ repertoires, which had been sequenced separately. In TCRdb, the public reads were trimmed at Q25 with fastp and aligned with MiXCR, with productive beta chains retained. Under each unique CDR3 protein, matching rows form one entry showing the most common genes and DNA. In this record, the V and J calls reflect TCRdb's handling and not the investigators' own analysis. The sample profile shows about 400,000 distinct CDR3 sequences; 14% of them were found once. Less than 25% of the sample goes to the ten largest clones.

Ficoll-Paque density gradient centrifugation was used to isolate PBMCs. This clonotype was detected a few times. Its target antigen remains unknown. The input lacks base qualities; no much larger clone sits a single base away. There are 16 amino acids in the CDR3, from cysteine to phenylalanine inclusive. This entry keeps only the CDR3 DNA: 48 bases, framed from base 1. The CDR1 and CDR2 encoded by the germline V gene are ENHRY and SYGVKD. Germline trimming amounts to 2 bases on V and 1 base on J, with 7 as the count of junction bases outside the gene matches. This sequence originates from a man in his late teens or twenties who had mild COVID-19 (a few samples of this study predate the infection). The sample titles of this study are shuffled in the database, so cell type and time point are left out; the donor was told from shared clones. Sequenced: PBMCs or a T cell subset sorted from them (not recorded which). Here the chain combines TRBV10-3 and TRBJ2-7; TRBD1 aligns with 8 central bases. The nucleotide sequence reads as follows: TGTGCCATCAGTGAGGAACCAGGGGGCCGATCCTACGAGCAGTACTTC. Its protein product is CAISEEPGGRSYEQYF.